A selection of T cell receptor beta chains follows, all from one sample in a study of T cell repertoires in cytomegalovirus infection. From the reads, TCRdb called clonotypes with MiXCR, one entry per CDR3 protein. The table shows about 310,000 distinct CDR3 sequences, with around 25% occurring only once. No cognate antigen is known for these TCRs. The sample consisted of cultured PBMCs, taken from culture after CMV antigen stimulation. The receptors stem from a human donor in good health (CMV status not recorded). Some clones in this sample may be carry-over from other donors' samples. Both conserved end residues are part of each CDR3. The D gene is left open where the match is weak. The size entry is marked missing in some rows and otherwise reads once, few, many or a size class.

clone size,D gene,V gene,J gene,CDR3 protein,CDR3 DNA
few,-,TRBV24-1,TRBJ2-6,CATSDSKQGANVLTF,TGTGCCACCAGTGACTCCAAACAGGGGGCCAACGTCCTGACTTTC
-,TRBD2,TRBV7-3,TRBJ2-1,CASSRAGGTSGEQFF,TGTGCCAGCAGTCGAGCGGGAGGGACCTCGGGTGAGCAGTTCTTC
few,TRBD2,TRBV2,TRBJ2-2,CASRRLAGGRTGELFF,TGTGCCAGCAGGCGGCTAGCGGGAGGGAGGACCGGGGAGCTGTTTTTT
-,TRBD2,TRBV19,TRBJ2-1,CASSRVGTSGSDEQFF,TGTGCCAGTAGTAGGGTTGGGACTAGCGGGAGCGATGAGCAGTTCTTC
few,TRBD1,TRBV7-8,TRBJ2-7,CASSADRDGGEQYF,TGTGCCAGCAGCGCAGACAGGGATGGAGGCGAGCAGTACTTC
-,-,TRBV6-2/TRBV6-3,TRBJ1-3,CASSYTPQGSSGNTIYF,TGTGCCAGCAGTTACACCCCACAGGGTAGCTCTGGAAACACCATATATTTT
many,-,TRBV7-8,TRBJ1-2,CASSLGGAVGAANYGYTF,TGTGCCAGCAGCTTGGGAGGAGCCGTAGGGGCAGCTAACTATGGCTACACCTTC
-,-,TRBV4-2,TRBJ2-5,CASSQDFGGRETQYF,TGTGCCAGCAGCCAAGATTTTGGGGGCCGCGAGACCCAGTACTTC
-,-,TRBV10-3,TRBJ1-2,CAISESGGAGYGYTF,TGTGCCATCAGTGAGTCGGGGGGAGCCGGCTATGGCTACACCTTC
-,TRBD2,TRBV6-4,TRBJ2-2,CASSVSPPRLAGNTGELFF,TGTGCCAGCAGTGTCAGCCCCCCGAGGCTAGCGGGGAACACCGGGGAGCTGTTTTTT
few,-,TRBV25-1,TRBJ1-1,CASSNRGVNTEAFF,TGTGCCAGCAGTAACCGAGGGGTGAACACTGAAGCTTTCTTT
few,-,TRBV19,TRBJ1-1,CASSMERGIEAFF,TGTGCCAGTAGTATGGAAAGGGGAATTGAAGCTTTCTTT
-,-,TRBV30,TRBJ2-1,CAWSGPGSSGGREQFF,TGTGCCTGGAGTGGACCCGGATCAAGTGGGGGCAGGGAGCAGTTCTTC
-,-,TRBV25-1,TRBJ2-7,CASSAREGPYEQYF,TGTGCCAGCAGTGCCAGAGAAGGGCCCTACGAGCAGTACTTC
-,-,TRBV6-5,TRBJ2-1,CASSYPGYHNEQFF,TGTGCCAGCAGTTACCCGGGTTATCACAATGAGCAGTTCTTC
-,-,TRBV7-9,TRBJ2-5,CASSLRVQETQYF,TGTGCCAGCAGCTTACGAGTACAAGAGACCCAGTACTTC
-,-,TRBV5-1,TRBJ1-1,CASSPGHRAHTEAFF,TGCGCCAGCAGCCCCGGCCACAGGGCCCACACTGAAGCTTTCTTT
-,-,TRBV7-9,TRBJ2-2,CASSLGLGRKNTGELFF,TGTGCCAGCAGCTTAGGCTTGGGCAGAAAGAACACCGGGGAGCTGTTTTTT
few,-,TRBV4-2,TRBJ2-1,CASSQAKRDEQFF,TGTGCCAGCAGCCAAGCTAAAAGGGATGAGCAGTTCTTC
-,-,TRBV30,TRBJ1-5,CAWSGRGPGQPQHF,TGTGCCTGGAGTGGTAGGGGTCCGGGGCAGCCCCAGCATTTT
-,TRBD2,TRBV6-5,TRBJ2-7,CASSTAGVEYEQYF,TGTGCCAGCAGCACAGCGGGAGTGGAGTACGAGCAGTACTTC
-,-,TRBV10-3,TRBJ2-1,CAINPGTRLRSSYNEQFF,TGTGCCATCAACCCGGGGACTCGCCTGAGGAGCTCCTACAATGAGCAGTTCTTC
few,-,TRBV28,TRBJ2-2,CASSWAHQYSVSNTGELFF,TGTGCCAGCAGTTGGGCCCACCAATATAGCGTTTCGAACACCGGGGAGCTGTTTTTT
-,TRBD1,TRBV5-1,TRBJ1-6,CASSKSTGGMGSPLHF,TGCGCCAGCAGCAAATCGACAGGGGGTATGGGTTCACCCCTCCACTTT
-,-,TRBV29-1,TRBJ2-1,CSVELVGSYNEQFF,TGCAGCGTTGAACTAGTGGGATCCTACAATGAGCAGTTCTTC
-,TRBD1,TRBV14,TRBJ1-2,CASSLSPGQGALYGYTF,TGTGCCAGCAGCCTTTCCCCGGGACAGGGGGCGCTTTATGGCTACACCTTC
-,-,TRBV4-1,TRBJ2-2,CASSQQFLANSLTGELFF,TGCGCCAGCAGCCAACAGTTCCTAGCTAACTCGCTCACCGGGGAGCTGTTTTTT
few,-,TRBV19,TRBJ1-1,CASSSGVNTEAFF,TGTGCCAGTAGCAGCGGCGTAAACACTGAAGCTTTCTTT